This T cell receptor (beta chain) was captured in a study of T cell responses to AZD1222 COVID-19 vaccine. Some second doses came at about 4 weeks and others at about 12 weeks; these were pooled. The repertoire was sequenced with immunoSEQ multiplex PCR; TCRdb's copy has only in-frame clones and lacks some. This sample has 150,000 to 200,000 clones, with almost 90% found just once. The length of the CDR3 is 15 residues. With 1 base removed from V and 5 bases from J, the gap between germline ends came to 12 bases. Germline V gene data show CDR1 as LGHNA and CDR2 as YNFKEQ. The sequenced sample was peripheral blood, obtained 28 days after the second AZD1222 dose. The chain carries TRBV4-2 and TRBJ1-5; possible D gene TRBD1, 6 bases. This receptor was taken from an adult who received the AZD1222 COVID-19 vaccine. This chain's CDR3 is CASSQVRSGDQPQHF. CDR3 DNA: TGTGCCAGCAGCCAAGTTCGGTCAGGGGATCAGCCCCAGCATTTT.